The 11 T cell receptor beta chains presented below share a single source sample, sequenced in a study of OX40 agonist ivuxolimab in advanced cancers. Measured with immunoSEQ multiplex PCR; TCRdb has only the in-frame clones, and not every one. Altogether about 43,000 clones are present, 75% to 90% being singletons, with the ten largest covering about 15%. The starting material was CD4+ or CD8+ T cells sorted from blood, obtained in a trial of the OX40 agonist ivuxolimab. Every receptor here comes from an adult with an advanced solid tumor such as melanoma, head and neck, liver or kidney cancer.

This rearrangement joins TRBV27 to TRBJ1-2; D gene ambiguous. The germline V and J ends were trimmed by 5 bases and 7 bases, with 11 bases remaining between them. CDR3 length equals 12 residues. CDR1 and CDR2 from the germline V gene are MNHEY and SMNVEV (reference sequence). The CDR3 loop reads CASSPPKGGYTF. CDR3 bases: TGTGCCAGCAGTCCGCCTAAGGGTGGCTACACCTTC.

CDR3 sequence (DNA): TGCGCCAGCAGCTTGGATTACAATGAGCAGTTCTTC. This sequence encodes CASSLDYNEQFF. The rearrangement links TRBV5-1 to TRBJ2-1; no reliable D call. Deletions cut 0 bases from V and 4 bases from J, with 2 bases between. This CDR3 spans 12 amino acids. CDR1 is SGHRS and CDR2 is YFSETQ in the germline V gene.

The count of this clone is one. The CDR3 nucleotides are TGCAGCGTTGAACGAGGGAACAATGAGCAGTTCTTC. This sequence encodes CSVERGNNEQFF. The chain recombines TRBV29-1 with TRBJ2-1; a possible D gene is TRBD2 (5 bases). The CDR3 totals 12 residues. The germline V gene has CDR1 SQVTM and CDR2 ANQGSEA. V was shortened by 2 bases and J by 5 bases, with 7 bases between the two germline ends.

J is TRBJ2-1 and V is TRBV7-8; TRBD2 is a possible D gene (5 bases). The CDR3 length is 15 residues. V was trimmed by 4 bases and J by 5 bases, leaving 15 bases between them. Germline V gives CDR1 SGHVS, CDR2 FQNEAQ. The CDR3 sequence: CASSSLAPIDNEQFF. DNA for the CDR3: TGTGCCAGCAGCTCCCTAGCTCCGATTGACAATGAGCAGTTCTTC. The variable domain in full, with the rest retrieved from reference TRBV7-8 and TRBJ2-1, is GAGVSQSPRYKVAKRGQDVALRCDPISGHVSLFWYQQALGQGPEFLTYFQNEAQLDKSGLPSDRFFAERPEGSVSTLKIQRTQQEDSAVYLCASSSLAPIDNEQFFGPGTRLTVL.

The chain links TRBV11-3 to TRBJ2-5, with 12 bases lining up with TRBD1. V dropped 5 bases and J dropped 2; count of bases not matched to a gene: 6. This CDR3 region has 16 residues. Germline-derived CDR1 and CDR2 are SGHNT and YENEEA. The CDR3 sequence: CASSPGTGGTQETQYF. CDR3 coding DNA: TGTGCCAGCAGCCCCGGGACAGGGGGCACTCAAGAGACCCAGTACTTC.

As to this clone: This CDR3 is also generated by other DNA sequences in the sample. The rearrangement joins TRBV6-6 to TRBJ2-7, with TRBD1 matching over 7 bases. Germline trimming cut 2 bases from V and 5 bases from J; bases unmatched to any gene: 0. The CDR3 covers 12 residues. The V gene's germline CDR1 is MNHNY and CDR2 SVGAGI (reference sequence). The CDR3 sequence: CASSYTGDEQYV. Written as DNA, the CDR3 is TGTGCCAGCAGTTACACAGGGGACGAGCAGTACGTC.

In this sample, this clone turned up once. This chain joins TRBV4-1 and TRBJ2-5, with D perhaps matching TRBD1 or TRBD2 (5 bases each). The CDR3 contains 17 residues. CDR1 and CDR2 from the germline V gene are MGHRA and YSYEKL. Trimming stripped 5 bases from V and 5 bases from J, with 24 bases between. CDR3 residues: CASSAPDRDALGETQYF. The CDR3 DNA reads TGCGCCAGCAGCGCTCCCGACCGGGACGCCCTGGGGGAGACCCAGTACTTC.

The chain is built from TRBV7-2 and TRBJ1-5; maybe TRBD1 (6 bases). There are 15 residues in the CDR3. The V end lost 5 bases, the J end lost 0 bases, and 11 bases lay between the germline ends. The germline V gene encodes CDR1 SGHTA and CDR2 FQGNSA. CDR3 amino acids: CASSHVGGSNQPQHF. CDR3 coding DNA: TGTGCCAGCAGCCACGTAGGGGGTAGCAATCAGCCCCAGCATTTT. Filled out from reference TRBV7-2 and TRBJ1-5, the complete variable domain reads GAGVSQSPSNKVTEKGKDVELRCDPISGHTALYWYRQSLGQGLEFLIYFQGNSAPDKSGLPSDRFSAERTGGSVSTLTIQRTQQEDSAVYLCASSHVGGSNQPQHFGDGTRLSIL.

CDR3 sequence reads: CASSYLPGTGYGYTF. DNA for the CDR3: TGTGCCAGCAGTTACTTACCCGGGACAGGCTATGGCTACACCTTC. This chain joins TRBV6-5 and TRBJ1-2, with 8 bases aligning to TRBD1. The CDR3 is made up of 15 amino acids. Germline CDR1 and CDR2: MNHEY and SVGAGI. V lost 1 base, J lost 4 bases, and 5 bases stayed unmatched.

In DNA form, the CDR3 reads TGTGCCAGCAGTGGGACAGGGTCCTACGAGCAGTACTTC. This translates into CASSGTGSYEQYF. The chain joins TRBV5-5 to TRBJ2-7; 9 bases line up with TRBD1. The CDR3 sequence is 13 residues long. The germline V gene has CDR1 SGHKS and CDR2 YYEKEE (reference sequence). Trimming cost V 5 bases and J 1 base; bases outside gene matches: 1.

The chain joins TRBV28 to TRBJ2-1; 7 bases align to TRBD1. CDR3 length: 15 residues. Germline V gene sequence: CDR1 MDHEN, CDR2 SYDVKM. With V trimmed by 6 bases and J by 4 bases, 9 bases remained unmatched. Here the CDR3 reads CASSLQGVGYNEQFF. Written as DNA, the CDR3 is TGTGCCAGCAGCCTCCAGGGGGTAGGGTACAATGAGCAGTTCTTC.